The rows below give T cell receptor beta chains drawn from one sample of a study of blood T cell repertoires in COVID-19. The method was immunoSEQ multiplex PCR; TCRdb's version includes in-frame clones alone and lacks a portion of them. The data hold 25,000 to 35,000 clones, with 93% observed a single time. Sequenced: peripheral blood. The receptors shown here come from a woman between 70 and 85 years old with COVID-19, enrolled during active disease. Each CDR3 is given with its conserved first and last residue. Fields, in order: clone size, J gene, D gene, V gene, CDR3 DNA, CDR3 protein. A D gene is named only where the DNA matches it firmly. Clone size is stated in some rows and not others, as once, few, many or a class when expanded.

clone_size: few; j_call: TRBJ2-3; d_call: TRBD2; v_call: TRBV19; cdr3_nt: TGTGCCAGTAGTACTAGCGGGAGTCGTGCAGATACGCAGTATTTT; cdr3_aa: CASSTSGSRADTQYF
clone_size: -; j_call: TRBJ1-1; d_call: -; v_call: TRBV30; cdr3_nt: TGTGCCTGGAGCAGGCAGACGAACACTGAAGCTTTCTTT; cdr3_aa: CAWSRQTNTEAFF
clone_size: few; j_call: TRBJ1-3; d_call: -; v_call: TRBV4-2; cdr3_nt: TGTGCCAGCAGCCAGCAGGGAGGGTCTGGAAACACCATATATTTT; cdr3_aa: CASSQQGGSGNTIYF
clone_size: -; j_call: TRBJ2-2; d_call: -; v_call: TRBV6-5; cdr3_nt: TGTGCCAGCACGGTACACAGGGATCTCACCGGGGAGCTGTTTTTT; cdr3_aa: CASTVHRDLTGELFF
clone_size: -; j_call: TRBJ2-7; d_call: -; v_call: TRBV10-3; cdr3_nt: TGTGCCATCAGTCCCGACAGGTCCCCCTACGAGCAGTACTTC; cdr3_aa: CAISPDRSPYEQYF
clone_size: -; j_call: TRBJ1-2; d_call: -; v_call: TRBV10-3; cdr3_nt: TGTGCCATCAGTAGCTCACAGGGTAACTATGGCTACACCTTC; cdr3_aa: CAISSSQGNYGYTF
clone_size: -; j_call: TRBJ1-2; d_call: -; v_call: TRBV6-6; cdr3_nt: TGTGCCATCTACAGGGATGGAGGCTACACCTTC; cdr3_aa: CAIYRDGGYTF
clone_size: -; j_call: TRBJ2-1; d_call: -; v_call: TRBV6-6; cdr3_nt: TGTGCCAGCGGACTCAATGAGCAGTTCTTC; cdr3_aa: CASGLNEQFF
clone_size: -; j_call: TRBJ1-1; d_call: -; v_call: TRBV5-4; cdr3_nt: TGTGCCAGCAGCGAAAGTCAGGGCCGGCGATGGTCTTTCTTT; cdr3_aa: CASSESQGRRWSFF
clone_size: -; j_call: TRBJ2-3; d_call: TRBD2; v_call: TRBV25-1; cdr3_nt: TGTGCCAGCAGTGAATATGGCGGGGGGGGAGATACGCAGTATTTT; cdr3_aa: CASSEYGGGGDTQYF
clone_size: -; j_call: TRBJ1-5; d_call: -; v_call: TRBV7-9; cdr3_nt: TGTGCCAGCAGCTTAGGAGCTTCTTATGAGCCCCAGCATTTT; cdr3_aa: CASSLGASYEPQHF
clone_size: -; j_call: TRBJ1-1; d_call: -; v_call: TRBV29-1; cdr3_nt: TGCAGCGCCGAGAGTAACACTGAAGCTTTCTTT; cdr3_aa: CSAESNTEAFF
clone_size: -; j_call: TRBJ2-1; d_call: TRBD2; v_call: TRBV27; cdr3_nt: TGTGCCAGCAGGACCAATGCCGGGACTAGCAGTTACAATGAGCAGTTCTTC; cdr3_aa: CASRTNAGTSSYNEQFF
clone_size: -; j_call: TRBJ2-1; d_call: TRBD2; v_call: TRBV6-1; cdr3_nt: TGTGCCAGCAGTGAAGCGCGCGGGAGCTCCTACAATGAGCAGTTCTTC; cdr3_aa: CASSEARGSSYNEQFF
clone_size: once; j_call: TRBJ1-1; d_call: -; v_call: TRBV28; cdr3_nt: TGTGCCAGCAGTTTAGGGCCCTGGGGCCAGGACACTGAAGCTTTCTTT; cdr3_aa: CASSLGPWGQDTEAFF
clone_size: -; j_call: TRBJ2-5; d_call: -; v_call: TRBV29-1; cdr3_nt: TGCAGCGTTGAAATTGGGCCCCAAGAGACCCAGTACTTC; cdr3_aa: CSVEIGPQETQYF
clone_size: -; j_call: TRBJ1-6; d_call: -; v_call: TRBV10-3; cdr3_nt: TGTGCCGTGCGGGGTTCCAATAATTCACCCCTCCACTTT; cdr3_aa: CAVRGSNNSPLHF
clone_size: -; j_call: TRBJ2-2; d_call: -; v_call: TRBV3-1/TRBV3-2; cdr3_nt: TGTGCCAGCAGCCAAGATTCAGCGAACTCCGGGGAGCTGTTTTTT; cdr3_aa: CASSQDSANSGELFF
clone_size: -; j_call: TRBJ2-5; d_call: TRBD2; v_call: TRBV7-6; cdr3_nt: TGTGCCAGCAGCTTAGAGGTAGCGGGAAGGGAGACCCAGTACTTC; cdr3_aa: CASSLEVAGRETQYF
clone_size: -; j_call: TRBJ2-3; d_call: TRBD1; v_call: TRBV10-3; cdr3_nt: TGTGCCATCCAGGGGGTCGACACAGATACGCAGTATTTT; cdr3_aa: CAIQGVDTDTQYF
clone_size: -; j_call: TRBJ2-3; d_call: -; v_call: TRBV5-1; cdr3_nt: TGCGCCAGCAGCTTGGCGGTTGGGGCTAGCACAGATACGCAGTATTTT; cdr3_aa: CASSLAVGASTDTQYF
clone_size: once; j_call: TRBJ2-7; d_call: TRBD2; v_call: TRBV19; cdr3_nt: TGTGCCAGTAGTTTAGCGGGAGTGAACGAGCAGTACTTC; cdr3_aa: CASSLAGVNEQYF